This T cell receptor (beta chain) is from a study of blood T cell repertoires in COVID-19. The study drew participants aged roughly 18 to 95 years from 24 US areas. Using immunoSEQ multiplex PCR, the repertoire was profiled, and TCRdb retains in-frame clones only, with some absent. Altogether 400,000 to 500,000 clones are present, around nine tenths being singletons, with the ten largest covering 1.5% to 2%. CDR3 length: 15 residues. Germline CDR1 SGHDT, CDR2 YYEEEE. V lost 4 bases and J lost 0, with 11 bases in between. Sequenced input: PBMCs or T cells enriched from blood (not recorded which). This sequence originates from a woman between 35 and 50 years old who had recovered from COVID-19. V is TRBV5-6 and J is TRBJ1-3, with a tentative D call TRBD1 (5 bases). The CDR3 is CASSPLGGSGNTIYF. CDR3 DNA: TGTGCCAGCAGCCCCTTGGGGGGCTCTGGAAACACCATATATTTT.